This TCR beta chain derives from a study of breast tumors, draining lymph nodes, adjacent tissues. The CDR3 is 17 amino acids. The V and J ends lost 1 base and 5 bases, in that order; junction bases with no gene match: 10. Germline V CDR1 and CDR2: SGHTA, FQGTGA. Samples came from axillary lymph nodes draining the breast cancer. This clonotype was observed many times. No antigen is known for it. TCRdb re-called the multiplex PCR reads through MiXCR, storing one row per CDR3 protein. The data hold some 250,000 distinct CDR3 sequences, with 30% to 35% observed a single time. The study's findings and limits: Tumor T cell lymph node origin was a supported hypothesis, not proven. Compared with lymph nodes, tumors were less diverse; compared with nontumor tissue, more. Findings are consistent with lymph node origin and intratumoral expansion of most tumor T cells.

Material for sequencing was axillary lymph node tissue. The chain combines TRBV7-3 with TRBJ2-1; 8 bases map to TRBD2. The origin of this receptor is a female donor with breast cancer. Some clones in this sample may be carry-over from other donors' samples. DNA of the CDR3: TGTGCCAGCAGCTTAAAGGGCGGGGCGGGAGGCCACAATGAGCAGTTCTTC. Its translation: CASSLKGGAGGHNEQFF. Supplemented by reference TRBV7-3 and TRBJ2-1, the full variable domain reads GAGVSQTPSNKVTEKGKYVELRCDPISGHTALYWYRQSLGQGPEFLIYFQGTGAADDSGLPNDRFFAVRPEGSVSTLKIQRTERGDSAVYLCASSLKGGAGGHNEQFFGPGTRLTVL.